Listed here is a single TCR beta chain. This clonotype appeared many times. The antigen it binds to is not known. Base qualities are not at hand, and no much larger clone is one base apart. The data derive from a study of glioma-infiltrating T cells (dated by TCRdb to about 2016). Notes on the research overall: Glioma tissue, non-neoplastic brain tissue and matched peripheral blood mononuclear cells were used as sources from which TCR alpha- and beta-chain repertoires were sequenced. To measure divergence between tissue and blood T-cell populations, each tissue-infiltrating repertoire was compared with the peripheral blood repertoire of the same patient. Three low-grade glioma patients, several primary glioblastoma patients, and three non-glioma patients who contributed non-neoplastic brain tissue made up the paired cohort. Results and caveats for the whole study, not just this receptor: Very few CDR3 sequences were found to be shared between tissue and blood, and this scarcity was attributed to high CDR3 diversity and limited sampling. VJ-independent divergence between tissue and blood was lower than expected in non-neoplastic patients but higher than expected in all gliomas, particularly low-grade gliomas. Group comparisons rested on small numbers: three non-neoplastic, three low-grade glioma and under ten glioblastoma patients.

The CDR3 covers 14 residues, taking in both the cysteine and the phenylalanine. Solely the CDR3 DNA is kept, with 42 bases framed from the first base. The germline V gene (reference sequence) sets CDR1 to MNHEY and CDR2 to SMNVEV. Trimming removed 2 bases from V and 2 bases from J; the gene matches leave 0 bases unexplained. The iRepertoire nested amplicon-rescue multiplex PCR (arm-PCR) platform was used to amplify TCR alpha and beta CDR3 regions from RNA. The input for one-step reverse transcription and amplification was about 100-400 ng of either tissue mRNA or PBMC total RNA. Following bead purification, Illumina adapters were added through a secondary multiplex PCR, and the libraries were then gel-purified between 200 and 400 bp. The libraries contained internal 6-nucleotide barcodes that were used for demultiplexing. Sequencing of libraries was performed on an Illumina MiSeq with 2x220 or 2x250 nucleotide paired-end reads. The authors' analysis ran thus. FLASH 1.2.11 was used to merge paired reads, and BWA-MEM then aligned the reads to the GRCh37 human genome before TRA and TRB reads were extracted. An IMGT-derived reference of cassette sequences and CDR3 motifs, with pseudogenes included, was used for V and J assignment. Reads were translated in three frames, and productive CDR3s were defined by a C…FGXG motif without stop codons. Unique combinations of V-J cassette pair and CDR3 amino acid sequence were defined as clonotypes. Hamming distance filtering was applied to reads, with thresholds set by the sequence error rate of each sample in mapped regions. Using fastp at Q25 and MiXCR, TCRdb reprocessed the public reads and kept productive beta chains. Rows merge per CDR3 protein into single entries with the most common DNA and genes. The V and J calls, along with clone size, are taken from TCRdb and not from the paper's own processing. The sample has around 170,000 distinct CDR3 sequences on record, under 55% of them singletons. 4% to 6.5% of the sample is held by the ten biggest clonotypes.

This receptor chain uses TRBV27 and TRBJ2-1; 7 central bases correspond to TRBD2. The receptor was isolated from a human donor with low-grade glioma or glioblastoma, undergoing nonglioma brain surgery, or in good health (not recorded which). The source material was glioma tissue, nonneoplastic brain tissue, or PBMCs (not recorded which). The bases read TGTGCCAGCAGTTTAGGGACTACCTACAATGAGCAGTTCTTC. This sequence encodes CASSLGTTYNEQFF.